These 29 T cell receptor beta chains were all obtained from the same sample, sequenced in a study of Graves' ophthalmopathy and Graves' hyperthyroidism. The study amplified TCR beta CDR3 regions using RNA transcripts. A first-round RT-PCR used HTBI primers, followed by a second-round multiplex PCR. TCRdb processed the multiplex PCR reads anew with MiXCR; each CDR3 protein has one entry. The top ten hold 44% of the sample, which has 600,000 to 950,000 distinct CDR3 sequences, approximately 40% seen once. Sample: peripheral blood. Source of these receptors: an adult man with Graves' ophthalmopathy.

This clonotype showed up just a few times. The chain links TRBV7-2 to TRBJ2-2; 8 bases fit TRBD2. The J segment lost 7 bases and the V segment lost 7 bases, leaving 8 bases of the junction unmatched. CDR3 size: 14 residues. Per the germline V gene, CDR1 is SGHTA and CDR2 is FQGNSA. CDR3 bases: TGTGCCAGCAACTCGGGGGGGCTCGGCGGGGAGCTGTTTTTT. This codes for CASNSGGLGGELFF.

This chain links TRBV2 with TRBJ1-6; D not certain. The length of the CDR3 is 16 residues. CDR1 is SNHLY and CDR2 is FYNNEI in the germline V gene. V dropped 8 bases and J dropped 5 bases, with 19 bases sitting between them. The CDR3 spells CASFGPIEHNNSPLHF. DNA of the CDR3: TGTGCCAGCTTCGGGCCCATAGAACACAATAATTCACCCCTCCACTTT.

The chain is built from TRBV5-6 and TRBJ1-6; tentative D call: TRBD1 (6 bases). Germline V gene lookup returns CDR1 SGHDT and CDR2 YYEEEE. V gave up 1 base and J gave up 9 bases, with 11 bases separating them. This CDR3 spans 14 amino acids. The CDR3 reads CASSLKGTSSPLHF. CDR3 in DNA: TGTGCCAGCAGCTTGAAGGGGACATCTTCACCCCTCCACTTT.

This clonotype was seen many times. The chain combines TRBV29-1 with TRBJ1-1; tentative D call: TRBD1 (5 bases). The V gene lost 3 bases and the J gene lost 8 bases, with 16 bases spanning the gap. This CDR3 region has 13 residues. Germline V lookup: CDR1 SQVTM, CDR2 ANQGSEA. The CDR3 sequence is CSVDLGAVREAFF. The CDR3 region has the DNA TGCAGCGTTGACCTAGGGGCGGTGAGGGAAGCTTTCTTT.

This clonotype was picked up a small number of times. The rearrangement uses TRBV9 and TRBJ2-3; D is undetermined. This CDR3 contains 12 residues. The V end lost 2 bases, the J end lost 5 bases, and 6 bases lay between the germline ends. Germline values: CDR1 SGDLS, CDR2 YYNGEE. CDR3 sequence reads: CASSVAEDTQYF. CDR3 bases: TGTGCCAGCAGCGTGGCAGAAGATACGCAGTATTTT. The full variable domain, rest sourced from reference TRBV9 and TRBJ2-3, is DSGVTQTPKHLITATGQRVTLRCSPRSGDLSVYWYQQSLDQGLQFLIQYYNGEERAKGNILERFSAQQFPDLHSELNLSSLELGDSALYFCASSVAEDTQYFGPGTRLTVL.

Of note for this clonotype: This clone may be a read error of a much larger clone one base away. A read error is likely, as this CDR3 ends without the conserved phenylalanine or tryptophan. The J gene is TRBJ2-5, the V gene TRBV7-2, with D maybe TRBD2 (6 bases). CDR1 is SGHTA, CDR2 FQGNSA, per germline. This CDR3 has 15 amino acids. V was cut by 5 bases and J by 5 bases, with 18 bases left in between. This chain's CDR3 is CASSQDEGGSETQYI. The DNA for the CDR3 is TGTGCCAGCAGCCAAGACGAGGGAGGATCGGAGACCCAGTACATC.

The V gene is TRBV10-3, the J gene TRBJ1-1; TRBD1 might be the D (6 bases). Trimming removed 3 bases at V and 3 bases at J, with 11 bases between. CDR1 is ENHRY and CDR2 is SYGVKD in the germline V gene. This CDR3 is built from 14 residues. CDR3 nucleotide sequence: TGTGCCATCAGTGACAGGGGAGGCGACACTGAAGCTTTCTTT. Protein product: CAISDRGGDTEAFF.

The gene calls are TRBV7-9 and TRBJ2-2, with 11 bases identical to TRBD2. Per the germline V gene, CDR1 is SEHNR and CDR2 is FQNEAQ (reference sequence). Germline trimming cut 3 bases from V and 3 bases from J; bases unmatched to any gene: 6. The CDR3 length is 17 residues. Here the CDR3 reads CASSLDTSGSYTGELFF. Here the CDR3 DNA reads TGTGCCAGCAGCTTGGATACTAGCGGGAGTTACACCGGGGAGCTGTTTTTT.

This chain uses TRBV5-4 with TRBJ2-2, with a possible D match to TRBD1 (5 bases). The germline CDR1 and CDR2 sequences are SGHNT and YYREEE (reference sequence). The V and J ends lost 6 bases and 7 bases respectively, with 10 bases between them. The CDR3 consists of 12 residues. The CDR3 sequence is CASIARGGELFF. DNA of the CDR3: TGTGCCAGCATCGCTAGGGGCGGGGAGCTGTTTTTT.

This clonotype was observed a handful of times. A junction end diverges from the germline sequence, so it may reflect a read error. The chain couples TRBV10-3 to TRBJ1-2, with a weak D call TRBD1 (6 bases). This CDR3 contains 16 residues. Germline V lookup: CDR1 ENHRY, CDR2 SYGVKD. In DNA form, the CDR3 reads TGTGCCAGCAGTCAAACACCGGGACACAGTTTGTATGGCTACACCTTC. Its translation is CASSQTPGHSLYGYTF.

This clonotype occurred many times. The CDR3 coding sequence is TGCAGCGTTGGAGGAGTGGGGGCTAACTATGGCTACACCTTC. Its translation is CSVGGVGANYGYTF. This rearrangement joins TRBV29-1 to TRBJ1-2; maybe TRBD1 (5 bases). Trimming left V 4 bases short and J 0 bases short, with 12 bases between. Per germline, CDR1 SQVTM and CDR2 ANQGSEA. The length of the CDR3 is 14 residues. The entire variable domain, with the rest obtained from reference TRBV29-1 and TRBJ1-2, is as follows: SAVISQKPSRDICQRGTSLTIQCQVDSQVTMMFWYRQQPGQSLTLIATANQGSEATYESGFVIDKFPISRPNLTFSTLTVSNMSPEDSSIYLCSVGGVGANYGYTFGSGTRLTVV.

This clonotype was counted only a few times. CDR3 nucleotide sequence: TGTGCCAGCAGACCCGGACAGGGCGAGACTGAAGCTTTCTTT. It translates to CASRPGQGETEAFF. The gene calls are TRBV12-3 or TRBV12-4 and TRBJ1-1; TRBD1 aligns across 8 bases. V shed 6 bases, J shed 5 bases, and the junction held 8 bases outside the gene matches. This CDR3 comprises 14 residues.

This clonotype was detected only a few times. The V call is TRBV25-1, the J call TRBJ2-7; 7 bases are shared with TRBD1. Germline assignment: CDR1 MGHDK and CDR2 SYGVNS. The junction had 7 bases not matched to a gene; V was cut back by 5 bases and J by 0 bases. The CDR3 covers 15 residues. The CDR3 spells CASSITGAISYEQYF. CDR3 bases: TGTGCCAGCAGTATAACAGGGGCGATCTCCTACGAGCAGTACTTC.

The table lists this clonotype with a few counts. V is TRBV4-2 and J is TRBJ1-2, with TRBD1 matching over 9 bases. From germline, CDR1 is LGHNA and CDR2 YNFKEQ. V dropped 0 bases and J dropped 9; count of bases not matched to a gene: 5. CDR3 length: 14 amino acids. CDR3: CASSQDTTGGSYTF. The CDR3 DNA follows: TGTGCCAGCAGCCAAGATACCACAGGGGGCAGCTACACCTTC.

This chain joins TRBV25-1 and TRBJ2-6, with 13 nucleotides matching TRBD2. J was trimmed by 1 base and V by 6 bases; bases with no gene match: 3. CDR3 size: 17 residues. Germline-derived CDR1 and CDR2 are MGHDK and SYGVNS. CDR3 amino acids: CASRLAGGPSGANVLTF. The CDR3 DNA follows: TGTGCCAGCAGACTAGCGGGAGGGCCGTCTGGGGCCAACGTCCTGACTTTC.

V usage is TRBV25-1 and J usage is TRBJ1-1; TRBD1 might be the D (5 bases). Germline V gene data show CDR1 as MGHDK and CDR2 as SYGVNS. The CDR3 has 15 residues. V was pared by 5 bases and J by 2 bases, with 15 bases between. Here the CDR3 DNA reads TGTGCCAGCAGTTTACCCGCGGGGGGTAACACTGAAGCTTTCTTT. Its translation: CASSLPAGGNTEAFF.

The sample holds one count of this clonotype. The junction differs from germline at one of its ends, possibly a read error. This rearrangement joins TRBV7-6 to TRBJ2-6, with TRBD1 matching 7 bases. The CDR3 has 12 amino acids. Germline CDR1 and CDR2: SGHVS and FNYEAQ. In DNA form, the CDR3 reads TGTGCTAGCAGCTTAGACAGGGACACTGAAGCTTTC. This translates into CASSLDRDTEAF.

V and J are TRBV24-1 and TRBJ1-5, with D perhaps TRBD1 (5 bases). This CDR3 has 15 residues. Germline V gene lookup returns CDR1 KGHDR and CDR2 SFDVKD. The V and J ends lost 4 bases and 2 bases respectively, with 11 bases between them. The CDR3 region is CATSDPGNGNQPQHF. The CDR3 DNA follows: TGTGCCACCAGTGACCCAGGGAATGGCAATCAGCCCCAGCATTTT.

This clonotype came up many times. CDR3 nucleotides: TGTGCCAGCAGTGAAGGAGGGAATCCACCCCTCCACTTT. Its protein is CASSEGGNPPLHF. V is TRBV6-1 and J is TRBJ1-6; D uncertain. Between the trimmed V and J ends, which lost 1 base and 11 bases, there was a span of 9 bases. Germline V CDR1 and CDR2: MNHNS, SASEGT. CDR3 length: 13 residues.

The chain combines TRBV10-1 with TRBJ1-5; TRBD1 might be the D (6 bases). Germline CDR1 is WNHNN and CDR2 is SYGVQD (reference sequence). The ends were cut back, 7 bases at V and 0 bases at J, with 22 bases in the middle. The CDR3 extends over 18 amino acids. The CDR3 spells CASTQQTGFGNSNQPQHF. CDR3 bases: TGCGCCAGCACCCAGCAAACAGGGTTTGGGAATAGCAATCAGCCCCAGCATTTT.

This clonotype has at least ten counts. The chain recombines TRBV20-1 with TRBJ2-5, with 9 bases identical to TRBD1. CDR3 size: 12 residues. Germline V gene lookup returns CDR1 DFQATT and CDR2 SNEGSKA (reference sequence). V trimming: 8 bases; J trimming: 5 bases; junction bases outside the gene matches: 6. The CDR3 DNA is TGCAGTTACAGGGGGCGAGGGGAGACCCAGTACTTC. Protein: CSYRGRGETQYF.

On this clonotype itself: Since a much larger clone is just one base distant, this may be a read error. V and J are TRBV12-3 or TRBV12-4 and TRBJ1-5; 7 bases agree with TRBD1. Trimming took 11 bases from V and 7 from J; bases not matched to a gene: 14. There are 14 residues in the CDR3. As DNA, the CDR3 is TGTGCCGGCACAAAGACAGGGCCGAACCAGCCCCAGCATTTT. Translated, it gives CAGTKTGPNQPQHF.

This chain connects TRBV7-9 to TRBJ1-2, with D maybe TRBD1 (6 bases). V was clipped by 5 bases and J by 7 bases, with 17 bases between them. Per the germline V gene, CDR1 is SEHNR and CDR2 is FQNEAQ (reference sequence). The CDR3 sequence is 14 residues long. This CDR3 reads CASSPNMGGSGYTF. CDR3 nucleotide sequence: TGTGCCAGCAGCCCGAATATGGGGGGCTCTGGCTACACCTTC.

Many counts were recorded for this clonotype. The rearrangement uses TRBV7-2 and TRBJ2-7; 10 nucleotides match TRBD2. J lost 5 bases, V lost 0 bases, and 4 bases had no gene match. From germline, CDR1 is SGHTA and CDR2 FQGNSA. The CDR3 is 15 residues long. CDR3 residues: CASSLALAGVHEQYF. The CDR3 nucleotides are TGTGCCAGCAGCTTAGCCCTAGCGGGGGTCCACGAGCAGTACTTC.

This chain uses TRBV29-1 with TRBJ1-4; a possible D gene is TRBD1 (6 bases). There are 14 residues in the CDR3. The germline V gene encodes CDR1 SQVTM and CDR2 ANQGSEA. The CDR3 loop is CSGLLGGGDEKLFF. CDR3 DNA: TGCAGTGGTCTGCTGGGGGGCGGAGATGAAAAACTGTTTTTT.

The table lists this clonotype with many counts. The rearrangement joins TRBV20-1 to TRBJ1-1; D gene uncertain. The CDR3 is 9 residues long. Per germline, CDR1 DFQATT and CDR2 SNEGSKA (reference sequence). The V gene lost 5 bases and the J gene lost 12 bases, with 10 bases spanning the gap. CDR3 region: CSALGQTFF. The CDR3 region has the DNA TGCAGTGCTCTAGGGCAGACTTTCTTT.

Regarding this clonotype: The conserved final phenylalanine or tryptophan is absent from the CDR3, which likely points to a read error. V usage is TRBV7-9 and J usage is TRBJ2-5; D remains unclear. This CDR3 spans 14 amino acids. Germline V gene sequence: CDR1 SEHNR, CDR2 FQNEAQ (reference sequence). V lost 1 base and J lost 2, with 8 bases in between. The CDR3 DNA follows: TGTGCCAGCAGCTTAGTTTCTTTTCAAGAGACCCAGTACTCC. This gives the protein CASSLVSFQETQYS.

Note on this clonotype: An end of the junction differs from the germline gene, which may be a read error. This chain joins TRBV7-6 and TRBJ1-3; D gene unclear. Germline V gives CDR1 SGHVS, CDR2 FNYEAQ. The CDR3 extends over 15 amino acids. In nucleotides, the CDR3 is TGTGCCAACAGCTTAGGAGGGCCCTCTGGAAACACCATATATTTT. It encodes CANSLGGPSGNTIYF.

Of note for this clonotype: One junction end does not reproduce the germline sequence, and a read error may be involved. The chain is built from TRBV24-1 and TRBJ1-5, with 7 bases lining up with TRBD1. The CDR3 contains 14 residues. Germline V gene data show CDR1 as KGHDR and CDR2 as SFDVKD. The CDR3 loop is CASSSPDRNQPQHF. CDR3 DNA: TGTGCCAGCAGTTCCCCGGACAGGAATCAGCCCCAGCATTTT.